Included here is one T cell receptor beta chain sequence, with context. TCRdb's table, derived via immunoSEQ multiplex PCR, lists solely in-frame clones and lacks some. The sample lists about 100,000 clones; around four fifths were seen once. The data derive from a study of blood T cell repertoires in COVID-19. Germline-derived CDR1 and CDR2 are SGDLS and YYNGEE. V was shortened by 0 bases and J by 0 bases, with 6 bases between the two germline ends. The CDR3 has 14 residues. Sequences were obtained from peripheral blood. This rearrangement joins TRBV9 to TRBJ1-1, with D uncertain. This receptor was identified in a man in his sixties or seventies with active or convalescent COVID-19. The CDR3: CASSVEQLNTEAFF. The CDR3 DNA reads TGTGCCAGCAGCGTAGAACAACTGAACACTGAAGCTTTCTTT.